This T cell receptor (beta chain) was sequenced in a study of blood T cell repertoires in COVID-19. Study summary: The analysed material was cDNA or gDNA that came from T cells, B-cell-depleted T cells, or PBMCs.

The germline gives CDR1 WNHNN, CDR2 SYGVQD (reference sequence). J was trimmed by 3 bases and V by 0 bases; bases with no gene match: 3. The CDR3 contains 15 residues. Original data processing: Scientists estimated how many nucleated cells there were by amplifying reference gene primers. Assay: immunoSEQ multiplex PCR; the TCRdb copy retains only in-frame clones and omits some. Clone size and V and J calls were adopted from that table, with D and trimming inferred from the DNA. The table records 86,000 or so clones, around 82% of them present only once. The chain couples TRBV10-1 to TRBJ2-3; 7 bases map to TRBD2. The receptor was isolated from a woman of 80 years or more with acute or convalescent COVID-19. Source material: peripheral blood. The DNA for the CDR3 is TGCGCCAGCAGTGAGTCGGGAGGGCCGACAGATACGCAGTATTTT. It is translated as CASSESGGPTDTQYF.